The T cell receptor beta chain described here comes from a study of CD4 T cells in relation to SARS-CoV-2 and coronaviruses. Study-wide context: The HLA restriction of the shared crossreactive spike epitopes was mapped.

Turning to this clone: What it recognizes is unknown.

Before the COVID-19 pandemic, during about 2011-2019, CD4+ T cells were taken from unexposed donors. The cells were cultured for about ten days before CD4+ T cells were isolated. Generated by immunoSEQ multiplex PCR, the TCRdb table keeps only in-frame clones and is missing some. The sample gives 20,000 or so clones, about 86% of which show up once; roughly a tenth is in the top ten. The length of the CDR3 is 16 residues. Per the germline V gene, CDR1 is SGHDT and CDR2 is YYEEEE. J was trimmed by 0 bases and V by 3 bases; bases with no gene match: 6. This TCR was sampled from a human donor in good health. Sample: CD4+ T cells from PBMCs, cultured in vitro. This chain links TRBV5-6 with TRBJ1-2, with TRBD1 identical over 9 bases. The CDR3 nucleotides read TGTGCCAGCAGCTCCGGGACAGGGTATTCTAACTATGGCTACACCTTC. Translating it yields CASSSGTGYSNYGYTF.